Listed here are 26 T cell receptor beta chains from one sample, sequenced in a study of Tregs in tolerant kidney transplant recipients. Profiling relied on immunoSEQ multiplex PCR, and the TCRdb table lists in-frame clones only, not all of them. The profile covers approximately 60,000 clones, with roughly 98% appearing a single time and around 0.34% taken by the ten largest. Sequenced here: Tregs from blood, sampled before the transplant. The receptors derive from a human donor who received a combined kidney and bone marrow transplant.

This sequence joins TRBV28 and TRBJ1-2; 7 nucleotides align to TRBD1. After removal of 5 bases from V and 4 bases from J, the junction contained 10 bases not matched to a gene. Germline lookup yields CDR1 MDHEN and CDR2 SYDVKM. CDR3 length: 15 residues. In DNA form, the CDR3 reads TGTGCCAGCAGTCTAACAACAGGGGTTAGCTATGGCTACACCTTC. Its translation: CASSLTTGVSYGYTF.

This chain links TRBV7-2 with TRBJ1-5; 8 positions match TRBD1. This CDR3 spans 18 amino acids. The V gene's germline CDR1 is SGHTA and CDR2 FQGNSA. With V trimmed by 5 bases and J by 6 bases, 18 bases remained unmatched. The CDR3 DNA reads as TGTGCCAGCAGCGCCCACCCACCGGGACAGGTATCGTTTCAGCCCCAGCATTTT. Translated: CASSAHPPGQVSFQPQHF.

V and J are TRBV19 and TRBJ2-7; maybe TRBD2 (5 bases). CDR1 LNHDA and CDR2 SQIVND come from the germline V gene (reference sequence). Trimming stripped 2 bases from V and 1 base from J, with 18 bases between. CDR3 size: 17 residues. CDR3 sequence (DNA): TGTGCCAGTAGTATAAGTGTGGAGCGGAGCGGTTCCTACGAGCAGTACTTC. This codes for CASSISVERSGSYEQYF.

CDR3 sequence (DNA): TGTGCCAGCAGTTACTCGGGACTAGCGGTGCTGAATGAGCAGTTCTTC. Protein product: CASSYSGLAVLNEQFF. This chain joins TRBV6-6 and TRBJ2-1; 11 bases match TRBD2. CDR1 is MNHNY and CDR2 is SVGAGI in the germline V gene (reference sequence). The V gene end was trimmed by 0 bases and the J gene end by 7 bases; junction bases not matched to a gene: 5. The CDR3 is 16 amino acids.

The CDR3 sequence: CASSGTSTNTGELFF. The CDR3 DNA reads as TGTGCCAGCAGCGGCACTAGTACGAACACCGGGGAGCTGTTTTTT. The chain couples TRBV11-3 to TRBJ2-2; D is possibly TRBD2 (5 bases). The CDR3 consists of 15 residues. Trimming pared 5 bases from V and 0 bases from J, leaving 10 bases between. Germline-derived CDR1 and CDR2 are SGHNT and YENEEA.

The chain joins TRBV5-1 to TRBJ1-2; D not certain. V was shortened by 0 bases and J by 4 bases, with 13 bases between the two germline ends. The CDR3 totals 15 residues. CDR1 SGHRS and CDR2 YFSETQ come from the germline V gene. This CDR3 is CASSLAPDIRYGYTF. For the CDR3, the DNA is TGCGCCAGCAGCTTGGCCCCTGACATACGCTATGGCTACACCTTC.

A few counts support this clone. The chain links TRBV30 to TRBJ1-2; TRBD1 might be the D (6 bases). This CDR3 is built from 17 residues. Germline V lookup: CDR1 GTSNPN, CDR2 SVGIG (reference sequence). Trimming left V 3 bases short and J 0 bases short, with 20 bases between. CDR3 nucleotides: TGTGCCTGGAGCCCTAGGGCAGGGGCGATTTCTAACTATGGCTACACCTTC. It yields the protein CAWSPRAGAISNYGYTF.

The rearrangement joins TRBV5-1 to TRBJ1-2; the D gene is possibly TRBD1 (6 bases). The V gene's germline CDR1 is SGHRS and CDR2 YFSETQ. V lost 0 bases, J lost 7 bases, and 16 bases lay in between. This CDR3 spans 15 amino acids. CDR3 loop: CASSLVGGRLSGYTF. The CDR3 nucleotides read TGCGCCAGCAGCTTGGTGGGGGGGCGACTATCTGGCTACACCTTC.

The chain has TRBV5-4 and TRBJ1-2; D call uncertain. CDR1 SGHNT and CDR2 YYREEE come from the germline V gene (reference sequence). Trimming took 0 bases from V and 3 from J, leaving 9 bases between them. This CDR3 contains 14 residues. For the CDR3, the DNA is TGTGCCAGCAGCTTGGGGCAGGATTACTATGGCTACACCTTC. Translation: CASSLGQDYYGYTF.

The V and J genes are TRBV19 and TRBJ2-3; tentative D call: TRBD1 (6 bases). Trimming cost V 6 bases and J 3 bases, with 22 bases left between them. The CDR3 runs 17 residues. CDR1 and CDR2 (germline): LNHDA, SQIVND (reference sequence). The CDR3: CASRIDNRGGWTDTQYF. The CDR3 coding sequence is TGTGCCAGTAGAATTGACAACCGAGGGGGTTGGACAGATACGCAGTATTTT.

The gene calls are TRBV5-1 and TRBJ2-3, with D maybe TRBD2 (6 bases). The V and J ends lost 6 bases and 0 bases respectively, with 8 bases between them. CDR1 and CDR2 from the germline V gene are SGHRS and YFSETQ. This CDR3 spans 13 amino acids. The CDR3 sequence is CASTAGSTDTQYF. The CDR3 region has the DNA TGCGCCAGCACGGCGGGGAGCACAGATACGCAGTATTTT. Filled out from reference TRBV5-1 and TRBJ2-3, the complete variable domain reads KAGVTQTPRYLIKTRGQQVTLSCSPISGHRSVSWYQQTPGQGLQFLFEYFSETQRNKGNFPGRFSGRQFSNSRSEMNVSTLELGDSALYLCASTAGSTDTQYFGPGTRLTVL.

V gene TRBV19 combines with J gene TRBJ1-1, with D tentatively TRBD1 (5 bases). The CDR3 covers 13 residues. Between the trimmed V and J ends, which lost 6 bases and 4 bases, there was a span of 12 bases. Looked up from germline, CDR1 is LNHDA and CDR2 is SQIVND (reference sequence). The CDR3: CASRIQGSTEAFF. The CDR3 DNA reads as TGTGCCAGTAGGATCCAGGGTTCCACTGAAGCTTTCTTT.

The J gene is TRBJ1-1, the V gene TRBV18; 7 bases match TRBD1. Germline CDR1 is KGHSH and CDR2 is LQKENI. V shed 3 bases and J 4 bases; nucleotides not matched to a gene: 2. CDR3 length: 13 amino acids. The CDR3 loop reads CASSPTGRTEAFF. The CDR3 region has the DNA TGTGCCAGCTCACCGACAGGGCGCACTGAAGCTTTCTTT.

This chain links TRBV4-2 with TRBJ2-1; tentatively, D is TRBD2 (6 bases). Deletions cut 3 bases from V and 6 bases from J, with 18 bases between. This CDR3 contains 16 residues. Germline V lookup: CDR1 LGHNA, CDR2 YNFKEQ. The CDR3 reads CASSQSWGLGGNEQFF. CDR3 bases: TGTGCCAGCAGCCAGTCCTGGGGACTGGGGGGCAATGAGCAGTTCTTC.

This clone was detected only once. This chain links TRBV5-1 with TRBJ2-7, with no clear D. This CDR3 has 14 residues. V lost 0 bases to trimming and J lost 0 bases, with 7 bases between them. Germline CDR1 and CDR2: SGHRS and YFSETQ. As DNA, the CDR3 is TGCGCCAGCAGCTTGGACTTTAACTCCTACGAGCAGTACTTC. Translated: CASSLDFNSYEQYF.

CDR3 sequence reads: CASSFDISYNEQFF. Written as DNA, the CDR3 is TGTGCCAGCAGCTTCGACATCTCCTACAATGAGCAGTTCTTC. The chain has TRBV5-4 and TRBJ2-1; the D is unclear. The germline V and J ends were trimmed by 2 bases and 0 bases, with 6 bases remaining between them. The CDR3 runs 14 residues. Germline CDR1 and CDR2: SGHNT and YYREEE (reference sequence).

V usage is TRBV5-1 and J usage is TRBJ1-1; D perhaps matches TRBD1 (5 bases). The CDR3 contains 16 residues. The V and J ends lost 2 bases and 0 bases respectively, with 14 bases between them. CDR1 is SGHRS, CDR2 YFSETQ, per germline. In DNA form, the CDR3 reads TGCGCCAGCAGCTTTATTCGCGGACACATGAACACTGAAGCTTTCTTT. Translation: CASSFIRGHMNTEAFF. Supplemented by reference TRBV5-1 and TRBJ1-1, the full variable domain reads KAGVTQTPRYLIKTRGQQVTLSCSPISGHRSVSWYQQTPGQGLQFLFEYFSETQRNKGNFPGRFSGRQFSNSRSEMNVSTLELGDSALYLCASSFIRGHMNTEAFFGQGTRLTVV.

The V and J genes are TRBV5-6 and TRBJ1-1, with D possibly matching TRBD1 (5 bases). V lost 4 bases and J 4 bases, leaving 11 bases between the germline ends. Germline V lookup: CDR1 SGHDT, CDR2 YYEEEE. There are 13 residues in the CDR3. CDR3 nucleotide sequence: TGTGCCAGCAGCCGGGGGGTTTTCACTGAAGCTTTCTTT. This encodes CASSRGVFTEAFF.

The chain links TRBV2 to TRBJ1-1; no firm D call. V was cut by 7 bases and J by 6 bases, with 18 bases left in between. The germline CDR1 and CDR2 sequences are SNHLY and FYNNEI. The CDR3 is 14 amino acids. The CDR3 bases are TGTGCCAGCACCGAAAGAAGGGCGGGTGCTGAAGCTTTCTTT. Its translation: CASTERRAGAEAFF.

The chain recombines TRBV18 with TRBJ2-3, with D possibly TRBD1 on 6 matching bases. V lost 11 bases, J lost 3 bases, and 15 bases lay in between. The CDR3 spans 13 residues. Germline V gene data show CDR1 as KGHSH and CDR2 as LQKENI. This CDR3 reads CAASQTGTDTQYF. CDR3 nucleotide sequence: TGTGCCGCCTCCCAAACAGGGACAGATACGCAGTATTTT.

The chain is built from TRBV9 and TRBJ1-1, with no clear D. Trimming pared 2 bases from V and 13 bases from J, leaving 18 bases between. This CDR3 has 13 residues. Germline V gene sequence: CDR1 SGDLS, CDR2 YYNGEE. CDR3 sequence reads: CASSVFAVGGFFF. In DNA form, the CDR3 reads TGTGCCAGCAGCGTTTTTGCAGTCGGAGGCTTTTTCTTT.

The chain recombines TRBV9 with TRBJ2-5, with TRBD1 identical over 7 bases. Per the germline V gene, CDR1 is SGDLS and CDR2 is YYNGEE. V shed 0 bases, J shed 4 bases, and the junction held 3 bases outside the gene matches. This CDR3 has 14 amino acids. The CDR3 sequence is CASSVEGAGETQYF. CDR3 nucleotides: TGTGCCAGCAGCGTAGAGGGGGCGGGAGAGACCCAGTACTTC.

The V and J genes are TRBV29-1 and TRBJ1-2; 8 bases are shared with TRBD1. Germline values: CDR1 SQVTM, CDR2 ANQGSEA. The junction had 6 bases not matched to a gene; V was cut back by 5 bases and J by 7 bases. The CDR3 covers 12 residues. The CDR3 loop is CSVRTGTSGYTF. CDR3 DNA sequence: TGCAGCGTTAGGACAGGGACAAGTGGCTACACCTTC.

This chain connects TRBV7-8 to TRBJ2-5; 8 bases align to TRBD2. CDR1 is SGHVS, CDR2 FQNEAQ, per germline. V lost 1 base to trimming and J lost 1 base; unmatched junction nucleotides: 2. The length of the CDR3 is 15 residues. CDR3 sequence (DNA): TGTGCCAGCAGCTTAGACGGGGGGGCCCAAGAGACCCAGTACTTC. This gives the protein CASSLDGGAQETQYF.

This clone was recorded only once. The gene calls are TRBV29-1 and TRBJ2-3; 9 bases are a match to TRBD1. V lost 4 bases to trimming and J lost 1 base; unmatched junction nucleotides: 3. This CDR3 is built from 14 residues. Germline V lookup: CDR1 SQVTM, CDR2 ANQGSEA. CDR3 bases: TGCAGCGTTGCGGACAGGGGTGGCACAGATACGCAGTATTTT. Translating gives CSVADRGGTDTQYF.

This sequence joins TRBV23-1 and TRBJ2-7; possibly TRBD1 for D (5 bases). TRBV23-1 carries the ORF label, with uncertain function. Between the trimmed V and J ends, which lost 8 bases and 3 bases, there was a span of 11 bases. This CDR3 is built from 12 residues. The CDR3 is CASPSQGYEQYF. CDR3 DNA: TGCGCCAGCCCCAGCCAGGGCTACGAGCAGTACTTC.